These 12 T cell receptor beta chains were all obtained from the same sample, sequenced in a study of beta chain features in type 1 diabetes. The authors reverse transcribed all of the isolated RNA, so sequencing captured expressed TCRB transcripts. Using immunoSEQ multiplex PCR, the repertoire was profiled, and TCRdb retains in-frame clones only, with some absent. The sample consists of around 340,000 clones, 7% to 10% of them appearing once. These TCRs' antigens remain unknown. Regarding the study as a whole: Moderate but significant shortening of TCRB CDR3s was recorded in all four CD4+ subsets from Type 1 diabetes patients.

The sample taken for sequencing was central memory CD4+ T cells from blood. These receptors were obtained from a young man with type 1 diabetes.

This clone was detected a few times. V usage is TRBV2 and J usage is TRBJ1-5; possibly TRBD1 for D (6 bases). Germline V gives CDR1 SNHLY, CDR2 FYNNEI. V was shortened by 3 bases and J by 7 bases, with 16 bases between the two germline ends. This CDR3 contains 15 residues. CDR3 sequence: CASSEEGGLAQPQHF. The CDR3 DNA follows: TGTGCCAGCAGTGAGGAGGGGGGCCTCGCGCAGCCCCAGCATTTT.

This chain connects TRBV7-2 to TRBJ1-2, with 7 bases aligning to TRBD1. The germline CDR1 and CDR2 sequences are SGHTA and FQGNSA. The CDR3 length is 13 residues. Trimming at V came to 3 bases and at J to 5 bases, leaving 3 bases not matched to a gene. CDR3 coding DNA: TGTGCCAGCAGCTTCGACAGGGAATATGGCTACACCTTC. Protein: CASSFDREYGYTF.

The rearrangement joins TRBV15 to TRBJ2-3; 11 positions match TRBD2. The CDR3 spans 16 residues. The trim removed 4 bases at V and 2 bases at J, leaving 5 bases unmatched. CDR1 and CDR2 from the germline V gene are LNHNV and YYDKDF (reference sequence). CDR3 residues: CATSTILAGDTDTQYF. CDR3 coding DNA: TGTGCCACCAGCACCATACTAGCGGGGGACACAGATACGCAGTATTTT.

There are a few counts of this clone. J is TRBJ2-3 and V is TRBV4-2, with D maybe TRBD2 (5 bases). The CDR3 is made up of 15 amino acids. Per germline, CDR1 LGHNA and CDR2 YNFKEQ. The V gene lost 4 bases and the J gene lost 2 bases, with 13 bases spanning the gap. The CDR3 region is CASSPRTQDTDTQYF. Written as DNA, the CDR3 is TGTGCCAGCAGCCCCCGGACTCAGGACACAGATACGCAGTATTTT.

This clone has a handful of counts. This rearrangement joins TRBV7-2 to TRBJ1-2; no clear D. V was pared by 5 bases and J by 8 bases, with 15 bases between. The CDR3 sequence is 13 residues long. CDR1 and CDR2 (germline): SGHTA, FQGNSA. DNA for the CDR3: TGTGCCAGCAGCCTTGGCAACCTGAGGGGCTACACCTTC. It specifies CASSLGNLRGYTF.

The chain carries TRBV9 and TRBJ1-2; D not certain. This CDR3 comprises 16 residues. Germline values: CDR1 SGDLS, CDR2 YYNGEE. V shed 4 bases and J shed 0 bases, with 16 bases lying between them. The chain's CDR3 is CASSPTEGESNYGYTF. DNA for the CDR3: TGTGCCAGCAGCCCCACAGAGGGAGAATCTAACTATGGCTACACCTTC.

This clone was seen more than once but under ten times. CDR3 sequence: CASSLEIRSRELFF. CDR3 bases: TGTGCCAGCAGCCTAGAGATACGTTCCCGGGAGCTGTTTTTT. The chain joins TRBV7-9 to TRBJ2-2; D is undetermined. V lost 5 bases and J 9 bases, leaving 16 bases between the germline ends. Germline CDR1 is SEHNR and CDR2 is FQNEAQ (reference sequence). The CDR3 has 14 residues.

This clone turned up a few times. The genes are TRBV9 and TRBJ2-7, with D tentatively TRBD2 (5 bases). The ends were cut back, 0 bases at V and 7 bases at J, with 17 bases in the middle. Germline V lookup: CDR1 SGDLS, CDR2 YYNGEE. CDR3 length: 15 amino acids. The CDR3 sequence is CASSVDPRGLREQYF. CDR3 nucleotides: TGTGCCAGCAGCGTAGATCCACGGGGATTACGGGAGCAGTACTTC.

This clone was counted many times. The chain uses TRBV7-9 and TRBJ2-2, with D tentatively TRBD1 (5 bases). V lost 1 base and J lost 6, with 12 bases in between. Germline V gene sequence: CDR1 SEHNR, CDR2 FQNEAQ (reference sequence). The CDR3 loop spans 15 amino acids. The CDR3 region is CASSLDTTVAGELFF. In DNA, the CDR3 is TGTGCCAGCAGCTTAGACACGACAGTGGCCGGGGAGCTGTTTTTT.

The chain employs TRBV5-6 and TRBJ1-2; TRBD1 agrees at 8 bases. The CDR3 is made up of 13 amino acids. V shed 2 bases and J 8 bases; nucleotides not matched to a gene: 5. Germline assignment: CDR1 SGHDT and CDR2 YYEEEE. The CDR3, as DNA: TGTGCCAGCAGCTTACCCCAGGGGGCAGGCTACACCTTC. Its translation: CASSLPQGAGYTF.

This clone was observed many times. The chain has TRBV21-1 and TRBJ2-3; TRBD1, as called in the table, went unchecked against the DNA. TRBV21-1 is flagged as a pseudogene. This CDR3 comprises 14 residues. For the CDR3, the DNA is TGTGCCAGCAGCAAAGGGCAGGGGACAGATACGCAGTATTTT. It yields the protein CASSKGQGTDTQYF.

The chain recombines TRBV4-3 with TRBJ1-4; 8 nucleotides line up with TRBD1. Germline CDR1 LGHNA, CDR2 YSLEER. The J segment lost 2 bases and the V segment lost 3 bases, leaving 8 bases of the junction unmatched. The CDR3 is 17 amino acids. The CDR3 DNA reads as TGCGCCAGCAGCCACCGTTACAGGGGGTCGACTAATGAAAAACTGTTTTTT. It codes for CASSHRYRGSTNEKLFF.